A selection of T cell receptor beta chains follows, all from one sample in a study. From the 5' RACE reads, TCRdb called clonotypes with MiXCR, one entry per CDR3 protein. The sample consists of 35,000 to 50,000 distinct CDR3 sequences, roughly 30% of them appearing once. The source material was tumor-infiltrating memory CD4+ T cells sorted from the breast tumor. All receptors come from a female donor with breast cancer. The conserved cysteine and the conserved F or W are not part of the CDR3 here.

j_call	v_call	cdr3_aa
TRBJ2-1	TRBV12-3/TRBV12-4	ASSDYEQF
TRBJ2-5	TRBV28	AIQTGVAQETQY
TRBJ2-2	TRBV4-2	ASSQDLEPTVGTGELF
TRBJ2-7	TRBV7-8	ASSLGGRGTYEQY
TRBJ1-5	TRBV28	ASTRGGTGVRQPQH
TRBJ2-2	TRBV7-2	ATLGRANTGELF
TRBJ2-4	TRBV20-1	SAIKGQTKNIQY
TRBJ2-3	TRBV9	ASSPRLQLAGLKRDTQY
TRBJ2-1	TRBV9	ASSASGTSGYYSEQF
TRBJ2-7	TRBV6-1	ASSDSWKQY
TRBJ1-2	TRBV5-1	ASSQGTDPSNYGYT
TRBJ2-3	TRBV6-2/TRBV6-3	ASTRGGSDAQY
TRBJ2-7	TRBV7-2	ASSLVDEQY
TRBJ2-7	TRBV11-2	ASGAANYEQY
TRBJ1-5	TRBV28	ASSRTDYSNQPQH
TRBJ1-4	TRBV6-5	ASGGAGLEKLF
TRBJ2-5	TRBV20-1	SAMGQETQY
TRBJ2-2	TRBV5-1	ASSLRYTGELF
TRBJ1-1	TRBV20-1	ADGENTEAF
TRBJ2-3	TRBV4-1	ASSQMNLIRADTQY
TRBJ2-3	TRBV29-1	SVEGQGGNTQY
TRBJ1-5	TRBV20-1	SARAKDQYSNQPQH
TRBJ2-3	TRBV11-2	ASSPLAGEADTQY
TRBJ2-3	TRBV28	ASSSNRRGADTQY
TRBJ2-3	TRBV5-4	ASSLGTSGSVGTDTQY
TRBJ2-5	TRBV15	ATSLGQYQETQY
TRBJ1-2	TRBV6-5	ASSYRGDGYT
TRBJ2-1	TRBV6-5	ASSSAYSSYNEQF
TRBJ2-7	TRBV7-8	ASSLGTSSYEQY
TRBJ2-3	TRBV9	ASSESTDTQY
TRBJ2-1	TRBV28	ASSRGDAYNEQF
TRBJ2-1	TRBV4-1	ASSQGTSGGAWDEQF
TRBJ2-5	TRBV7-9	ASSGLRVEQETQY
TRBJ1-1	TRBV3-1	ASSHTGSEAF
TRBJ1-2	TRBV5-4	ASSLAGGDGYT
TRBJ1-2	TRBV6-5	ASSYSAGVNGYT
TRBJ2-1	TRBV10-1	ASSARRGGEQF
TRBJ2-2	TRBV12-3/TRBV12-4	ASSVLVAAVPTGELF
TRBJ2-7	TRBV9	ASSVSAGVEEQY
TRBJ1-1	TRBV6-6	ASSSDRDNTEAF